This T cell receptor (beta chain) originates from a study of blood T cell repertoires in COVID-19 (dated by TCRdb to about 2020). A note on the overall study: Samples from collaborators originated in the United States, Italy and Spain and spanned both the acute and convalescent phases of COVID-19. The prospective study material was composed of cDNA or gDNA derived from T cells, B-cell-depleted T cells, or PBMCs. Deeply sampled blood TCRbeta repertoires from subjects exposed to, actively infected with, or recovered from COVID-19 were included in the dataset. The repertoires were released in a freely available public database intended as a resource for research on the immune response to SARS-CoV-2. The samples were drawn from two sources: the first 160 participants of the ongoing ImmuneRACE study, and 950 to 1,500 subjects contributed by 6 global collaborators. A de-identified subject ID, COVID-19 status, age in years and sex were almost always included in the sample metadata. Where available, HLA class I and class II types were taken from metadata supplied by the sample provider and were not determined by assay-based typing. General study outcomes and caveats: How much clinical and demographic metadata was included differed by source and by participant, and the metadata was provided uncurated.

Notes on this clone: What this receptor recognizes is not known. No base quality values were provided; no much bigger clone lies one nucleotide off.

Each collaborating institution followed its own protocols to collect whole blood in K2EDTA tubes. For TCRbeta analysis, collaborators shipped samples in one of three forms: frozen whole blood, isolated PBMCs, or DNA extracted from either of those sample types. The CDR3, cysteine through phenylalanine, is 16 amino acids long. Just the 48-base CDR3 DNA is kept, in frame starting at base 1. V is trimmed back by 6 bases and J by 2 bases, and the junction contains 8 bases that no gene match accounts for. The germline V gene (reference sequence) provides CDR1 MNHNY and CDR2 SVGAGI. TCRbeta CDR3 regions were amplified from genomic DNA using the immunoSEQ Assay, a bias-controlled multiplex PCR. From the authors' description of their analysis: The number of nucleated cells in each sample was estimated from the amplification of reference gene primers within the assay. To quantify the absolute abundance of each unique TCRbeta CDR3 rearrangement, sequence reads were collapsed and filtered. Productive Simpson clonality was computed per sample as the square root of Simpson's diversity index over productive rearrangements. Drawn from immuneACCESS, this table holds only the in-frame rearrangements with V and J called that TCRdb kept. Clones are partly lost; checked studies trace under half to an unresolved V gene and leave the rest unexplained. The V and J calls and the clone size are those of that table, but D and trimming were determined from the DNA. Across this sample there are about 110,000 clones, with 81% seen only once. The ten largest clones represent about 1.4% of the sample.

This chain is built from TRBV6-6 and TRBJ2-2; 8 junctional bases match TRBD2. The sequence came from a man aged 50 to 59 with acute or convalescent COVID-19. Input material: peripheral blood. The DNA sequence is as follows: TGTGCCAGCAGCTCGGGGGGGGCCCCCAACACCGGGGAGCTGTTTTTT. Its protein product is CASSSGGAPNTGELFF.